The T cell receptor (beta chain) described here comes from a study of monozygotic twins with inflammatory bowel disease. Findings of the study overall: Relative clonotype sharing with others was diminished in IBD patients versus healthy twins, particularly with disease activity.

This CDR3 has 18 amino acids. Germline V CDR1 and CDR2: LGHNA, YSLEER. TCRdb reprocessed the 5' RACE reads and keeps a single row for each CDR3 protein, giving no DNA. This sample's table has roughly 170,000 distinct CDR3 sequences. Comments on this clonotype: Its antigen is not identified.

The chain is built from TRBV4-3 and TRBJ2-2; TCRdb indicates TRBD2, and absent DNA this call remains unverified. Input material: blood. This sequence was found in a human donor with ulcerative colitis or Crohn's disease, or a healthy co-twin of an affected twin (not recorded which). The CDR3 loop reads CASIKGLAGIGNTGELFF.